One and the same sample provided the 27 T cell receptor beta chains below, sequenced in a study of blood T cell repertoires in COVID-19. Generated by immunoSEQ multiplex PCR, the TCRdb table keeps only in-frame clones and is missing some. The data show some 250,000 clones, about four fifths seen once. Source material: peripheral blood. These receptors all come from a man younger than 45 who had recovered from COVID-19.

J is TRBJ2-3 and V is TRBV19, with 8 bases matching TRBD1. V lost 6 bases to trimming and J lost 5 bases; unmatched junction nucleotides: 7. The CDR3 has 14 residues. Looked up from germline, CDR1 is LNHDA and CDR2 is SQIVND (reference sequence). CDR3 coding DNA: TGTGCCAGTAGAAACGACAGGGGCAAAGATACGCAGTATTTT. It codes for CASRNDRGKDTQYF.

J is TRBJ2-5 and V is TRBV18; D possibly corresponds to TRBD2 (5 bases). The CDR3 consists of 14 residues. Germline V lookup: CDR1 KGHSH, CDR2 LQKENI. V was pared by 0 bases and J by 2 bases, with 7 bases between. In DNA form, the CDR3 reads TGTGCCAGCTCACCACCCAGCGGACAAGAGACCCAGTACTTC. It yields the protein CASSPPSGQETQYF.

CDR3 nucleotide sequence: TGTGCCAGCAGCCTAGGACCAGGGGACACTGAAGCTTTCTTT. Protein: CASSLGPGDTEAFF. This chain links TRBV7-3 with TRBJ1-1; possible D gene TRBD1, 6 bases. CDR1 and CDR2 (germline): SGHTA, FQGTGA. The CDR3 contains 14 residues. Trimming removed 5 bases at V and 3 bases at J, with 13 bases between.

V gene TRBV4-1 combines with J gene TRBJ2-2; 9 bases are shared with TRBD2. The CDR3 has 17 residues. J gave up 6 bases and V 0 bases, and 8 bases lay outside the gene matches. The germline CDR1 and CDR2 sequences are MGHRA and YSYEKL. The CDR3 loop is CASSQEVASGAAGELFF. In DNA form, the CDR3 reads TGCGCCAGCAGCCAAGAAGTCGCTAGCGGGGCCGCCGGGGAGCTGTTTTTT.

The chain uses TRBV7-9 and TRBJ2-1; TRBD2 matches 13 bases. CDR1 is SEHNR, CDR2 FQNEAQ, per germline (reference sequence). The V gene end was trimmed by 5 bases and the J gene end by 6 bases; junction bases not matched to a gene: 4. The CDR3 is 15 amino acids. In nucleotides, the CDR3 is TGTGCCAGCAGCACGACTAGCGGGGGGACCAATGAGCAGTTCTTC. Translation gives CASSTTSGGTNEQFF.

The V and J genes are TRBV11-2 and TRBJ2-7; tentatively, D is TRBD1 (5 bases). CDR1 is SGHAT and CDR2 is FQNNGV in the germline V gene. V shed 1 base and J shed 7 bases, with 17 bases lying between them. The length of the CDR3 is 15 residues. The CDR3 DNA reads TGTGCCAGCAGCTTAGTAAGGGGCCAGGGTTTAGAGCAGTACGTC. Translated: CASSLVRGQGLEQYV.

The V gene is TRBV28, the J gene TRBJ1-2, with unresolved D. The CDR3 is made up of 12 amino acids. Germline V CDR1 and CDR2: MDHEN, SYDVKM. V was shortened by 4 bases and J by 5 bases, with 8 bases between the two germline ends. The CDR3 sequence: CASSSEAYGYTF. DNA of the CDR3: TGTGCCAGCAGTTCCGAAGCATATGGCTACACCTTC.

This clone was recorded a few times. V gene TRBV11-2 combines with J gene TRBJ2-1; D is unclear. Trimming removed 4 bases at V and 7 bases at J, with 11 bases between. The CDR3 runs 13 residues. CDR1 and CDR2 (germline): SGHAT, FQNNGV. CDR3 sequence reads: CASSSPSTNEQFF. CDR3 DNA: TGTGCCAGCAGCTCCCCTAGTACAAATGAGCAGTTCTTC.

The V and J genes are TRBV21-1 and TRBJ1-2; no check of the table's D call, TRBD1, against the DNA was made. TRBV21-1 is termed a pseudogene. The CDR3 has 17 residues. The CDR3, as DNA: TGTGCCAGCAGCAAAGGGGCGACAGGGAGACCTAACTATGGCTACACCTTC. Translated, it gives CASSKGATGRPNYGYTF.

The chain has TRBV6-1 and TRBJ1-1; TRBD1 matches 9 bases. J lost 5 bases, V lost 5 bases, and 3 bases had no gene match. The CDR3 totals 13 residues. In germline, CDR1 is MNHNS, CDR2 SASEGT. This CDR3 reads CASSLGTGTEAFF. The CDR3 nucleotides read TGTGCCAGCAGTCTCGGGACAGGGACTGAAGCTTTCTTT.

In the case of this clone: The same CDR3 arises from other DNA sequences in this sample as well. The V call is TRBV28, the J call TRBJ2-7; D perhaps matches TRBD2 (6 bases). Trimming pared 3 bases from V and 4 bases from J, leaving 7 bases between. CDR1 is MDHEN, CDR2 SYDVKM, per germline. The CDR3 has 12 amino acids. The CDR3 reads CASSLGTYEQYV. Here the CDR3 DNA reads TGTGCCAGCAGTTTGGGGACTTACGAGCAGTACGTC.

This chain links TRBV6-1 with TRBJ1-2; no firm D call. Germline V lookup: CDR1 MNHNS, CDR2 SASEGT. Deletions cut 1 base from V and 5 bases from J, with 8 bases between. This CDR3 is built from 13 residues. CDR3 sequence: CASSEGRSYGYTF. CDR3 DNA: TGTGCCAGCAGTGAAGGGAGATCGTATGGCTACACCTTC.

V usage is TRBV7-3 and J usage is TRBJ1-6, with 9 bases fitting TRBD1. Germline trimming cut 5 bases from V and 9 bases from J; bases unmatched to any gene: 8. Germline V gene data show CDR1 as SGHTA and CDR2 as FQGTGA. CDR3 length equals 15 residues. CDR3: CASSKDGQGTSPLHF. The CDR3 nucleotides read TGTGCCAGCAGCAAAGACGGACAGGGGACTTCACCCCTCCACTTT.

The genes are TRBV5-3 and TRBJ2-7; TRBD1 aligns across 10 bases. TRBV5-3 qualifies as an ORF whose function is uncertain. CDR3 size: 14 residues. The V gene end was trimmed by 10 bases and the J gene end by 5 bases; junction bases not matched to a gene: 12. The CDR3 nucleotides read TGTGCCCGACCCCCGGGACAGGGGAAGCACGAGCAGTACGTC. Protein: CARPPGQGKHEQYV.

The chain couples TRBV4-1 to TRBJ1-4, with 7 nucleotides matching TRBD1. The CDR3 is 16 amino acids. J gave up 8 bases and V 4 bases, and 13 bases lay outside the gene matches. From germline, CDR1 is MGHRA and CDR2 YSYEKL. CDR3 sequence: CASSPIAQGIGEKLFF. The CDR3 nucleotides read TGCGCCAGCAGCCCGATCGCACAGGGGATAGGAGAAAAACTGTTTTTT.

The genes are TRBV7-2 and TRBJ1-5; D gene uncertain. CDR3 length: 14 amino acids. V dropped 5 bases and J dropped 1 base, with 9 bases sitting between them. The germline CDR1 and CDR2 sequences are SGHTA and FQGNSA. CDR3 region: CASSPESSNQPQHF. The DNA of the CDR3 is TGTGCCAGCAGCCCGGAGAGCAGCAATCAGCCCCAGCATTTT.

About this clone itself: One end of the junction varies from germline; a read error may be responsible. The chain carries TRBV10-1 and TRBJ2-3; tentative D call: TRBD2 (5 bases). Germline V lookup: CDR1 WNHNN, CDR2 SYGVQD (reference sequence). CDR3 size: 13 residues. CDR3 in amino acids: CASSEGLPGLTNF. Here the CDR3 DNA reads TGCGCCAGCAGTGAAGGACTTCCAGGCCTCACAAATTTT.

CDR3 sequence: CASSEGTVRTYEQYV. The CDR3 DNA follows: TGTGCCAGCAGTGAAGGCACAGTAAGGACCTACGAGCAGTACGTC. The V gene is TRBV6-1, the J gene TRBJ2-7; D gene uncertain. CDR1 and CDR2 (germline): MNHNS, SASEGT. V was shortened by 1 base and J by 2 bases, with 12 bases between the two germline ends. The CDR3 totals 15 residues.

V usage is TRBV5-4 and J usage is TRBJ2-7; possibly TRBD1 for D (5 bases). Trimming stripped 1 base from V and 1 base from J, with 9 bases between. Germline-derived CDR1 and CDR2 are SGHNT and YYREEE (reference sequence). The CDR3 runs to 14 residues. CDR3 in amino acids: CASSLTQGSYEQYF. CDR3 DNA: TGTGCCAGCAGCTTGACCCAGGGTTCCTACGAGCAGTACTTC.

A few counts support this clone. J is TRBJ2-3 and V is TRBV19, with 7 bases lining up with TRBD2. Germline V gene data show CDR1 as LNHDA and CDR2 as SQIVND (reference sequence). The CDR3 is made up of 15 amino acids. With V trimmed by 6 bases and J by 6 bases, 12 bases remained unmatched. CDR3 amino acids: CASSLTGTTRDTQYF. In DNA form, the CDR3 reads TGTGCCAGTAGCCTCACCGGGACTACGCGCGATACGCAGTATTTT.

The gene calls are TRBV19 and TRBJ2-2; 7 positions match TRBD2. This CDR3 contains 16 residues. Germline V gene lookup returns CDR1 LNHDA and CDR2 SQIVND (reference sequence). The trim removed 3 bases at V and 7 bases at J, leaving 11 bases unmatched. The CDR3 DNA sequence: TGTGCCAGTAGTATGGGACTAACAACGCTGGGCGGGGAGCTGTTTTTT. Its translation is CASSMGLTTLGGELFF.

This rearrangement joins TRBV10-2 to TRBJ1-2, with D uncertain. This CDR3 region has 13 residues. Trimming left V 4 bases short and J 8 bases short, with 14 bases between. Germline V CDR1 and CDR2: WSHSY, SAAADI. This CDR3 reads CASSGGRRRGYTF. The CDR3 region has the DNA TGCGCCAGCAGTGGAGGAAGGCGTCGGGGCTACACCTTC.

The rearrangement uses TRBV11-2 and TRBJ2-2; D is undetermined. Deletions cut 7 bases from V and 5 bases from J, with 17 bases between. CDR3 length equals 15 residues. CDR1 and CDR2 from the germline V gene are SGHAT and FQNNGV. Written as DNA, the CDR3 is TGTGCCAGCATCCCCGGCGGCGCGGTGACCGGGGAGCTGTTTTTT. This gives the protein CASIPGGAVTGELFF.

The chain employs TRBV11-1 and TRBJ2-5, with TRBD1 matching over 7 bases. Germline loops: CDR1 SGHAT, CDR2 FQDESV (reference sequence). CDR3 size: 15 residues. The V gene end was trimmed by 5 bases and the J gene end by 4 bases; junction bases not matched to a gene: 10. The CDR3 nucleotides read TGTGCCAGCAGCCTACAGGGGAATGGTGGAGAGACCCAGTACTTC. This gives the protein CASSLQGNGGETQYF.

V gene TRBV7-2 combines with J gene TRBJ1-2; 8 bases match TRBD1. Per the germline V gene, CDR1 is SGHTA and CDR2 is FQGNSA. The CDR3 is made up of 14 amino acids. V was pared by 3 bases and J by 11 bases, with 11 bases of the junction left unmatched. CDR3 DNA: TGTGCCAGCAGCTTTCAACAGGGGGAAGTAGGTTACACCTTC. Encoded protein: CASSFQQGEVGYTF.

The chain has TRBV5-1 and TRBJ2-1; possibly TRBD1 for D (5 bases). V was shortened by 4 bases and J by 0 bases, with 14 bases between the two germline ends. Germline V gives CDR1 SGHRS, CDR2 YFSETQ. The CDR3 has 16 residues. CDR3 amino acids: CASSPRQTSSYNEQFF. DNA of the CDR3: TGCGCCAGCAGCCCAAGACAGACGAGCTCCTACAATGAGCAGTTCTTC.

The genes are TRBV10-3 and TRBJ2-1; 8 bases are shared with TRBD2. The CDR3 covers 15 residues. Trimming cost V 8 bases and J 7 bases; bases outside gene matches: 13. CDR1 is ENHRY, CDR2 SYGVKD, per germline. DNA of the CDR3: TGTGCCATCGGGGCTGGACGGGGGGGCCGGAATGAGCAGTTCTTC. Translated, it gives CAIGAGRGGRNEQFF.